The sequence of this T cell receptor (beta chain) was determined in a study of T cells in Graves' hyperthyroidism and ophthalmopathy. Overall study results and limits: Median prediction lead before ophthalmopathy onset was 6.5 to 7 months with the model. Ophthalmopathy and stable hyperthyroidism were separated by a 13 V-J model.

At least ten counts were recorded for this clonotype. Its cognate antigen is unknown. Orbital computed tomography and thyroid ultrasound, together with serum TRAb and thyroxine and clinical symptoms, were used for diagnoses. The CDR3 covers 13 residues. Germline values: CDR1 SGDLS, CDR2 YYNGEE. Trimming pared 0 bases from V and 7 bases from J, leaving 10 bases between. Using RNA transcripts as the source, TCR beta CDR3 regions were amplified. The study used the HTBI primer set for a first-round RT-PCR of the TCR CDR3. TCRdb redid the calling of the multiplex PCR reads with MiXCR, one entry per CDR3 protein. The table records about 360,000 distinct CDR3 sequences, approximately 15% of them present only once.

The J gene is TRBJ1-1, the V gene TRBV9; tentative D call: TRBD1 (6 bases). This clonotype was sampled from a woman aged 18-29 years with Graves' hyperthyroidism that later progressed to Graves' ophthalmopathy. Sequenced input: blood. CDR3 sequence: CASSVGGQFEAFF. CDR3 sequence (DNA): TGTGCCAGCAGCGTAGGAGGACAGTTTGAAGCTTTCTTT.